A single sample is the source of the 26 T cell receptor beta chains below, sequenced in a study of cytomegalovirus exposure and HLA in healthy donors (dated by TCRdb to the late 2010s). Library creation used the immunoSEQ multiplex PCR assay. Sourced from immuneACCESS, this table was stored by TCRdb with only in-frame sequences that have V and J called. A share of the clones is absent; for the studies checked, an unresolved V gene accounts for under half, and the remainder has no known explanation. The sample contains around 170,000 clones, about 88% of them found a single time. The top ten hold approximately 3% of the sample. Sequences were obtained from PBMCs. These receptors were taken from a man between 18 and 29 years old in good health and CMV-seronegative.

As DNA, the CDR3 is TGTGCCCTAGGGCGGACAGTGAACACCGGGGAGCTGTTTTTT. Its protein is CALGRTVNTGELFF. The chain couples TRBV2 to TRBJ2-2; D is perhaps TRBD1 (6 bases). Trimming shortened V by 11 bases and J by 1 base, and 14 bases separated the two germline ends. Germline CDR1 and CDR2: SNHLY and FYNNEI. The CDR3 runs 14 residues.

This chain joins TRBV10-3 and TRBJ2-2; 7 bases line up with TRBD1. Germline values: CDR1 ENHRY, CDR2 SYGVKD. This CDR3 has 16 amino acids. V trimming: 0 bases; J trimming: 1 base; junction bases outside the gene matches: 2. The DNA of the CDR3 is TGTGCCATCAGTGAGTCCGGACAGGTGAACACCGGGGAGCTGTTTTTT. Amino acids: CAISESGQVNTGELFF.

CDR3 sequence (DNA): TGTGCCAGCATTGGTAGCGGGAGGATCGGCAATGAGCAGTTCTTC. It codes for CASIGSGRIGNEQFF. The rearrangement uses TRBV6-1 and TRBJ2-1, with TRBD2 matching 10 bases. The CDR3 runs to 15 residues. Germline V gives CDR1 MNHNS, CDR2 SASEGT. V shed 7 bases and J 6 bases; nucleotides not matched to a gene: 9.

V gene TRBV28 combines with J gene TRBJ2-5; 7 positions agree with TRBD2. J gave up 4 bases and V 7 bases, and 9 bases lay outside the gene matches. Germline CDR1 is MDHEN and CDR2 is SYDVKM. This CDR3 has 14 amino acids. The CDR3 nucleotides read TGTGCCAGCAAGGAGTACCGGGAGGCAGAGACCCAGTACTTC. This gives the protein CASKEYREAETQYF. The variable domain in full, completed from reference TRBV28 and TRBJ2-5, reads DVKVTQSSRYLVKRTGEKVFLECVQDMDHENMFWYRQDPGLGLRLIYFSYDVKMKEKGDIPEGYSVSREKKERFSLILESASTNQTSMYLCASKEYREAETQYFGPGTRLLVL.

The rearrangement links TRBV6-5 to TRBJ1-2; no clear D gene. This CDR3 region has 15 residues. Trimming took 4 bases from V and 0 from J, leaving 12 bases between them. Per the germline V gene, CDR1 is MNHEY and CDR2 is SVGAGI. Written as DNA, the CDR3 is TGTGCCAGCAGTTTTTTGCGAGCTTCTAACTATGGCTACACCTTC. Protein product: CASSFLRASNYGYTF.

The V and J genes are TRBV5-1 and TRBJ2-1, with D perhaps TRBD1 (5 bases). CDR3 length: 13 residues. The germline V gene has CDR1 SGHRS and CDR2 YFSETQ. V lost 5 bases, J lost 6 bases, and 12 bases lay in between. CDR3 DNA sequence: TGCGCCAGCAGGCAAGGGGTCGGCAATGAGCAGTTCTTC. This gives the protein CASRQGVGNEQFF.

The chain combines TRBV29-1 with TRBJ2-1, with unresolved D. Germline V gives CDR1 SQVTM, CDR2 ANQGSEA. The CDR3 has 13 amino acids. V was shortened by 7 bases and J by 0 bases, with 10 bases between the two germline ends. CDR3 sequence (DNA): TGCAGCGCCGCGCATAGCTCCTACAATGAGCAGTTCTTC. It is translated as CSAAHSSYNEQFF.

V gene TRBV6-5 combines with J gene TRBJ2-5; D gene unclear. The CDR3 has 12 amino acids. The germline V gene encodes CDR1 MNHEY and CDR2 SVGAGI. The ends were cut back, 7 bases at V and 4 bases at J, with 10 bases in the middle. The CDR3 DNA is TGTGCCAGCACCAATCCGGGAGAGACCCAGTACTTC. As protein: CASTNPGETQYF.

The rearrangement uses TRBV15 and TRBJ2-5; TRBD1 agrees at 9 bases. This CDR3 contains 17 residues. The V gene end was trimmed by 2 bases and the J gene end by 3 bases; junction bases not matched to a gene: 10. Germline CDR1 is LNHNV and CDR2 is YYDKDF (reference sequence). The CDR3 DNA reads as TGTGCCACCAGCAGATCCCGGGGACAGGGCAGAGAAGAGACCCAGTACTTC. It encodes CATSRSRGQGREETQYF.

This clone was observed a single time. The chain carries TRBV6-1 and TRBJ2-3, with D perhaps TRBD2 (5 bases). Germline V gene sequence: CDR1 MNHNS, CDR2 SASEGT. Trimming took off 7 bases at V and 3 bases at J, with 14 bases between the two ends. The CDR3 is 14 amino acids. As DNA, the CDR3 is TGTGCCAGCATGGTGGCAGCGGCAACAGATACGCAGTATTTT. This encodes CASMVAAATDTQYF.

The J gene is TRBJ1-2, the V gene TRBV5-4; D is unclear. Germline values: CDR1 SGHNT, CDR2 YYREEE (reference sequence). There are 15 residues in the CDR3. Trimming stripped 0 bases from V and 8 bases from J, with 17 bases between. The CDR3 nucleotides read TGTGCCAGCAGCTTGGCGACGGGTCCAAGAGTCGGCTACACCTTC. Translating it yields CASSLATGPRVGYTF.

V is TRBV6-5 and J is TRBJ2-7; 8 bases match TRBD2. CDR3 length: 14 residues. V lost 7 bases, J lost 3 bases, and 8 bases stayed unmatched. Germline V lookup: CDR1 MNHEY, CDR2 SVGAGI. The chain's CDR3 is CASTARGAGYEQYF. As DNA, the CDR3 is TGTGCCAGCACTGCGCGGGGGGCCGGCTACGAGCAGTACTTC.

The chain links TRBV6-6 to TRBJ1-6; D not resolved. V lost 6 bases and J 7 bases, leaving 7 bases between the germline ends. Germline CDR1 reads MNHNY; CDR2 reads SVGAGI (reference sequence). This CDR3 has 12 residues. CDR3 region: CASRAGNSPLHF. Written as DNA, the CDR3 is TGTGCCAGCAGGGCAGGCAATTCACCCCTCCACTTT.

With respect to this clone: Other DNA sequences in this sample translate to the same CDR3. The chain recombines TRBV7-9 with TRBJ1-3, with a possible D match to TRBD1 (5 bases). The CDR3 loop spans 14 amino acids. V was pared by 5 bases and J by 0 bases, with 8 bases between. Germline assignment: CDR1 SEHNR and CDR2 FQNEAQ (reference sequence). CDR3 amino acids: CASSRTGSGNTIYF. The CDR3 DNA reads TGTGCCAGCAGCCGTACAGGCTCTGGAAACACCATATATTTT.

The chain is built from TRBV18 and TRBJ2-1, with TRBD2 matching 9 bases. Germline values: CDR1 KGHSH, CDR2 LQKENI. The CDR3 consists of 15 residues. V trimming: 0 bases; J trimming: 9 bases; junction bases outside the gene matches: 6. DNA of the CDR3: TGTGCCAGCTCACCACCGGCTAGCGGGGAGGGTGAGCAGTTCTTC. This translates into CASSPPASGEGEQFF. Complete variable domain (other parts from reference TRBV18 and TRBJ2-1): NAGVMQNPRHLVRRRGQEARLRCSPMKGHSHVYWYRQLPEEGLKFMVYLQKENIIDESGMPKERFSAEFPKEGPSILRIQQVVRGDSAAYFCASSPPASGEGEQFFGPGTRLTVL.

Worth noting for this clone: At one boundary the junction diverges from the germline segment, which might be a read error. The rearrangement links TRBV7-7 to TRBJ2-1; a weak D match, TRBD1 (6 bases). The germline V gene has CDR1 SSHAT and CDR2 FNYEAQ (reference sequence). The CDR3 runs to 13 residues. CDR3 DNA: TGTGCTAGCAGCCTACAGGGTTTGGGTGAGCAGTTCTTC. Translation gives CASSLQGLGEQFF.

The chain is built from TRBV4-3 and TRBJ2-1; D is possibly TRBD2 (6 bases). This CDR3 spans 14 amino acids. Germline loops: CDR1 LGHNA, CDR2 YSLEER. The germline V and J ends were trimmed by 3 bases and 5 bases, with 11 bases remaining between them. CDR3: CASSHPGGNNEQFF. CDR3 nucleotide sequence: TGCGCCAGCAGCCACCCCGGGGGTAACAATGAGCAGTTCTTC.

V usage is TRBV7-9 and J usage is TRBJ2-1; TRBD1 matches 10 bases. The germline gives CDR1 SEHNR, CDR2 FQNEAQ (reference sequence). With 4 bases clipped from V and 5 bases from J, the junction kept 5 bases outside the gene matches. This CDR3 comprises 15 residues. As DNA, the CDR3 is TGTGCCAGCAGCTCTCGACAGGGGGCTAACAATGAGCAGTTCTTC. This sequence encodes CASSSRQGANNEQFF.

CDR3 nucleotide sequence: TGTGCCAGCAGCTCTGGGACTACCCACCTCACAGATACGCAGTATTTT. Amino acids: CASSSGTTHLTDTQYF. The V gene is TRBV5-6, the J gene TRBJ2-3; 7 nucleotides match TRBD2. The ends lost 3 bases at V and 2 bases at J; junction bases unmatched: 9. CDR1 is SGHDT and CDR2 is YYEEEE in the germline V gene. The CDR3 has 16 amino acids.

This chain links TRBV19 with TRBJ2-1; perhaps TRBD2 as D (5 bases). V lost 4 bases and J 4 bases, leaving 11 bases between the germline ends. The CDR3 runs to 14 residues. The germline CDR1 and CDR2 sequences are LNHDA and SQIVND (reference sequence). CDR3 in amino acids: CASSTGVRYNEQFF. The CDR3 nucleotides are TGTGCCAGTAGTACCGGGGTGAGGTACAATGAGCAGTTCTTC.

This clone was seen more than once but under ten times. This chain joins TRBV10-1 and TRBJ2-7; TRBD1 is a possible D gene (6 bases). The ends were cut back, 5 bases at V and 2 bases at J, with 10 bases in the middle. Germline CDR1 and CDR2: WNHNN and SYGVQD (reference sequence). This CDR3 has 13 amino acids. CDR3 loop: CASSRDTPYEQYF. The CDR3 DNA sequence: TGCGCCAGCAGTCGGGACACCCCCTACGAGCAGTACTTC.

This clone has a handful of counts. This sequence joins TRBV6-7 and TRBJ1-1; perhaps TRBD1 as D (5 bases). TRBV6-7 is assigned to the ORF class and has an uncertain function. The CDR3 loop spans 16 amino acids. The ends were cut back, 3 bases at V and 1 base at J, with 15 bases in the middle. The CDR3 nucleotides read TGTGCCAGCAGTTATAGCCTGGGGCGCCCGAACACTGAAGCTTTCTTT. The encoded protein is CASSYSLGRPNTEAFF.

This chain connects TRBV2 to TRBJ2-7, with TRBD1 matching 7 bases. Trimming took 4 bases from V and 6 from J; bases not matched to a gene: 12. CDR3 length: 15 residues. Germline V gives CDR1 SNHLY, CDR2 FYNNEI. The CDR3: CASSVGQVHPSEQYV. The CDR3 DNA reads as TGTGCCAGCAGTGTAGGACAGGTTCATCCGAGCGAGCAGTACGTC.

V and J are TRBV18 and TRBJ2-5; 9 positions match TRBD1. This CDR3 region has 18 residues. After removal of 5 bases from V and 1 base from J, the junction contained 14 bases not matched to a gene. The V gene's germline CDR1 is KGHSH and CDR2 LQKENI. The CDR3: CASSTYTGTGSPQETQYF. DNA of the CDR3: TGTGCCAGCTCAACCTACACCGGGACAGGGAGTCCCCAAGAGACCCAGTACTTC.

This clone occurred once. This chain uses TRBV13 with TRBJ2-1; 11 bases agree with TRBD2. The CDR3 contains 15 residues. The germline V gene has CDR1 PRHDT and CDR2 FYEKMQ (reference sequence). The J segment lost 6 bases and the V segment lost 5 bases, leaving 6 bases of the junction unmatched. The CDR3 loop reads CASSLSGGASNEQFF. As DNA, the CDR3 is TGTGCCAGCAGCCTTAGCGGGGGGGCCTCCAATGAGCAGTTCTTC. Full variable domain (rest looked up from reference TRBV13 and TRBJ2-1): AAGVIQSPRHLIKEKRETATLKCYPIPRHDTVYWYQQGPGQDPQFLISFYEKMQSDKGSIPDRFSAQQFSDYHSELNMSSLELGDSALYFCASSLSGGASNEQFFGPGTRLTVL.

V and J are TRBV7-9 and TRBJ1-1; 8 bases map to TRBD1. Germline V gene lookup returns CDR1 SEHNR and CDR2 FQNEAQ (reference sequence). The CDR3 runs to 14 residues. V trimming: 5 bases; J trimming: 4 bases; junction bases outside the gene matches: 6. CDR3 residues: CASSQNDRGTEAFF. CDR3 in DNA: TGTGCCAGCAGCCAAAACGACAGGGGCACTGAAGCTTTCTTT.